These 15 T cell receptor beta chains were sequenced from one sample in a study of T cells in Graves' hyperthyroidism and ophthalmopathy. There were TCR beta CDR3 regions amplified from RNA transcripts. In the first-round RT-PCR of the TCR CDR3, the HTBI primer set was used. TCRdb used MiXCR to reprocess the multiplex PCR reads, holding one entry per CDR3 protein. The table lists 500,000 or so distinct CDR3 sequences, 17% of them singletons. Sequencing was carried out using blood. All receptors come from a woman aged 18-35 years with Graves' ophthalmopathy.

This clonotype was seen many times. The rearrangement links TRBV6-1 to TRBJ2-7, with 9 bases that match TRBD1. Germline trimming cut 6 bases from V and 3 bases from J; bases unmatched to any gene: 6. This CDR3 region has 14 residues. Germline V lookup: CDR1 MNHNS, CDR2 SASEGT. The CDR3 region is CASSKTGGDYEQYF. The CDR3 DNA reads as TGTGCCAGCAGCAAGACAGGGGGTGACTACGAGCAGTACTTC.

This clonotype turned up a few times. The rearrangement links TRBV3-1 to TRBJ1-3; D unclear. Germline lookup yields CDR1 LGHDT and CDR2 YNNKEL (reference sequence). V was cut by 0 bases and J by 1 base, with 7 bases left in between. The CDR3 is made up of 15 amino acids. The CDR3 nucleotides are TGTGCCAGCAGCCAAGACAGTGCGTCTGGAAACACCATATATTTT. This translates into CASSQDSASGNTIYF.

The rearrangement links TRBV28 to TRBJ1-3, with D possibly TRBD1 on 5 matching bases. Germline V gene lookup returns CDR1 MDHEN and CDR2 SYDVKM. Trimming shortened V by 6 bases and J by 8 bases, and 17 bases separated the two germline ends. The CDR3 is made up of 14 amino acids. CDR3 region: CASSADNWVHTIYF. The CDR3 DNA is TGTGCCAGCAGCGCGGACAATTGGGTGCACACCATATATTTT.

This clonotype was seen many times. The V and J genes are TRBV5-1 and TRBJ2-7; tentatively, D is TRBD1 or TRBD2 (5 bases each). Germline V gene data show CDR1 as SGHRS and CDR2 as YFSETQ. V was trimmed by 3 bases and J by 3 bases, leaving 16 bases between them. This CDR3 region has 15 residues. The CDR3 DNA reads as TGCGCCAGCAGCTGGACTGCCGGGGCGCACTACGAGCAGTACTTC. It yields the protein CASSWTAGAHYEQYF.

V is TRBV19 and J is TRBJ1-3; 8 positions match TRBD1. V dropped 5 bases and J dropped 3; count of bases not matched to a gene: 9. CDR3 length: 16 amino acids. Germline V CDR1 and CDR2: LNHDA, SQIVND (reference sequence). The CDR3 spells CASSVGDRGFGNTIYF. CDR3 bases: TGTGCCAGTAGTGTCGGAGACAGGGGATTTGGAAACACCATATATTTT.

The V and J genes are TRBV29-1 and TRBJ2-7; no clear D. Trimming removed 4 bases at V and 3 bases at J, with 7 bases between. CDR3 size: 11 residues. Germline V lookup: CDR1 SQVTM, CDR2 ANQGSEA. This CDR3 reads CSVVVSYEQYF. The CDR3 DNA sequence: TGCAGCGTTGTTGTCAGCTACGAGCAGTACTTC.

The sample holds a few counts of this clonotype. J is TRBJ2-7 and V is TRBV6-2 or TRBV6-3; 7 positions agree with TRBD1. The CDR3 has 16 residues. V dropped 3 bases and J dropped 4; count of bases not matched to a gene: 12. Germline CDR1 is MNHEY and CDR2 is SVGEGT. The CDR3 DNA reads as TGTGCCAGCAGTTATGACAGGGAGACATCTTGGTACGAGCAGTACTTC. Its translation is CASSYDRETSWYEQYF.

The chain uses TRBV5-5 and TRBJ1-5, with a tentative D call TRBD1 (6 bases). Germline CDR1 is SGHKS and CDR2 is YYEKEE (reference sequence). The CDR3 has 15 amino acids. Deletions cut 6 bases from V and 4 bases from J, with 17 bases between. CDR3 bases: TGTGCCAGCACCTCCGGGGGGCTCGGGAATCAGCCCCAGCATTTT. This codes for CASTSGGLGNQPQHF.

The chain employs TRBV9 and TRBJ1-4; tentatively, D is TRBD1 (6 bases). Germline-derived CDR1 and CDR2 are SGDLS and YYNGEE. The V end lost 4 bases, the J end lost 4 bases, and 11 bases lay between the germline ends. The length of the CDR3 is 14 residues. The CDR3 is CASSSGHYNEKLFF. The CDR3 coding sequence is TGTGCCAGCAGCTCGGGACATTATAATGAAAAACTGTTTTTT.

This clonotype was counted ten times or more. The chain has TRBV12-3 or TRBV12-4 and TRBJ2-1; D possibly corresponds to TRBD1 (5 bases). This CDR3 comprises 14 residues. The V end was cut by 6 bases, the J end by 1 base, with 10 bases between. The CDR3 is CASRGQGSYNEQFF. The CDR3 DNA reads TGTGCCAGCAGGGGGCAGGGTTCCTACAATGAGCAGTTCTTC.

This clonotype came up many times. V gene TRBV27 combines with J gene TRBJ1-1; TRBD1 agrees at 9 bases. CDR3 size: 14 residues. Losses at the gene ends were 8 bases for V and 5 bases for J; bases not matched to a gene: 9. The germline CDR1 and CDR2 sequences are MNHEY and SMNVEV (reference sequence). CDR3 sequence (DNA): TGTGCCAGCTGGGACAGGGATATGAGGACTGAAGCTTTCTTT. The encoded protein is CASWDRDMRTEAFF.

The chain is built from TRBV7-9 and TRBJ2-7; 8 bases are shared with TRBD1. The length of the CDR3 is 14 residues. V shed 1 base and J 5 bases; nucleotides not matched to a gene: 4. Germline lookup yields CDR1 SEHNR and CDR2 FQNEAQ (reference sequence). The CDR3 protein is CASSLGDRQDEQYF. The CDR3 nucleotides read TGTGCCAGCAGCTTAGGGGACAGGCAGGACGAGCAGTACTTC. Using reference TRBV7-9 and TRBJ2-7 for the parts outside the CDR3, the full variable domain is DTGVSQNPRHKITKRGQNVTFRCDPISEHNRLYWYRQTLGQGPEFLTYFQNEAQLEKSRLLSDRFSAERPKGSFSTLEIQRTEQGDSAMYLCASSLGDRQDEQYFGPGTRLTVT.

This clonotype has more than one count but fewer than ten. The gene calls are TRBV3-1 and TRBJ2-3; D might be TRBD2 (6 bases). The germline gives CDR1 LGHDT, CDR2 YNNKEL (reference sequence). Trimming removed 1 base at V and 0 bases at J, with 17 bases between. The length of the CDR3 is 18 residues. CDR3 protein: CASSQVSHRGRSTDTQYF. Here the CDR3 DNA reads TGTGCCAGCAGCCAAGTCTCCCACCGGGGGAGGAGCACAGATACGCAGTATTTT.

This clonotype was counted between two and nine times. The rearrangement links TRBV5-8 to TRBJ1-1, with D possibly being TRBD1 (5 bases). The V gene lost 5 bases and the J gene lost 4 bases, with 18 bases spanning the gap. The germline gives CDR1 SGHTS, CDR2 YDEGEE. This CDR3 is built from 15 residues. The CDR3 region has the DNA TGTGCCAGCAGTCTACCAGGGTCGTACGTCACTGAAGCTTTCTTT. Its translation: CASSLPGSYVTEAFF.

In the case of this clonotype: A much bigger clone sits one base away, suggesting this may be a read error. This chain links TRBV3-1 with TRBJ1-6; D is unclear. With 4 bases removed from V and 6 bases from J, the gap between germline ends came to 10 bases. The germline V gene has CDR1 LGHDT and CDR2 YNNKEL (reference sequence). The CDR3 is 14 residues long. In DNA form, the CDR3 reads TGTGCCAGCAGCCGAGATCGAAGTAATTCACCCCTCCACTTT. Translating it yields CASSRDRSNSPLHF.